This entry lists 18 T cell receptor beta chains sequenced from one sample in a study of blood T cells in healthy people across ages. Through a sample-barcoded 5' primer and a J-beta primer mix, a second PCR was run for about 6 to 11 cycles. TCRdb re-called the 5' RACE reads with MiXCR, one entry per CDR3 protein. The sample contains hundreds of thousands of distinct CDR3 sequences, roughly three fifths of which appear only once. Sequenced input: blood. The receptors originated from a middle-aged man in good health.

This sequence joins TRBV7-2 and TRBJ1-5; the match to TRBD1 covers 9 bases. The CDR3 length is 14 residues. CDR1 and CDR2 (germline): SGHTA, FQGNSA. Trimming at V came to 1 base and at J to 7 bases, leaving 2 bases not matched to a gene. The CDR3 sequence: CASSLEQGAQPQHF. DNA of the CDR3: TGTGCCAGCAGCTTAGAACAGGGGGCCCAGCCCCAGCATTTT.

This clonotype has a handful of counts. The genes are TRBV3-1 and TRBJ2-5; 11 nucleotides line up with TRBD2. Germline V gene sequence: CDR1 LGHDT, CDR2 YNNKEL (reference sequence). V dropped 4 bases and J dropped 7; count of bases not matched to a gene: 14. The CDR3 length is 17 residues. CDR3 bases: TGTGCCAGCAGCCTCCCCCTTCTAGCGGGAGGCTCAGGGACCCAGTACTTC. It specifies CASSLPLLAGGSGTQYF.

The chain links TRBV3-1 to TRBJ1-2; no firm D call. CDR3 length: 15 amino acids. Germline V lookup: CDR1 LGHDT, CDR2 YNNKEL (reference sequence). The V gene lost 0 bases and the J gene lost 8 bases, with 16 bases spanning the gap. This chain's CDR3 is CASSQDRQRIGGYTF. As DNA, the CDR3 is TGTGCCAGCAGCCAAGACAGGCAAAGAATTGGGGGCTACACCTTC.

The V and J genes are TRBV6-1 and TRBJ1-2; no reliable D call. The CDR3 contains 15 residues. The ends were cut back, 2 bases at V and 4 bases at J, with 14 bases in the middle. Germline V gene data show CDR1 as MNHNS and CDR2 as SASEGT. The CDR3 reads CASSEFSGNRYGYTF. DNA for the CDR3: TGTGCCAGCAGTGAATTCTCGGGGAATCGCTATGGCTACACCTTC.

In DNA, the CDR3 is TGTGCCACCAGTGATTTCGGACAGCCCCAGCATTTT. Protein: CATSDFGQPQHF. The V and J genes are TRBV24-1 and TRBJ1-5; no firm D call. V was shortened by 1 base and J by 7 bases, with 4 bases between the two germline ends. This CDR3 is 12 amino acids long. Germline V gene sequence: CDR1 KGHDR, CDR2 SFDVKD.

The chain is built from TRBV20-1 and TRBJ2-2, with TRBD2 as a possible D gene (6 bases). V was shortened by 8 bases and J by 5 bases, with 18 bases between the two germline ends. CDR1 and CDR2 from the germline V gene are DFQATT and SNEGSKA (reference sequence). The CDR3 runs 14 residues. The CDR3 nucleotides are TGCAGTTTTGACCCGGGAGTAGGTACCGGGGAGCTGTTTTTT. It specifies CSFDPGVGTGELFF.

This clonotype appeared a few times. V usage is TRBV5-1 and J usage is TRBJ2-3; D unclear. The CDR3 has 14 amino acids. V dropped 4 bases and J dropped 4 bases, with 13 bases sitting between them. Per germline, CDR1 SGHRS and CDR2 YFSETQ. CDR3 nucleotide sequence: TGCGCCAGCAGCCCCCCGCCCAACCCAGATACGCAGTATTTT. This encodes CASSPPPNPDTQYF.

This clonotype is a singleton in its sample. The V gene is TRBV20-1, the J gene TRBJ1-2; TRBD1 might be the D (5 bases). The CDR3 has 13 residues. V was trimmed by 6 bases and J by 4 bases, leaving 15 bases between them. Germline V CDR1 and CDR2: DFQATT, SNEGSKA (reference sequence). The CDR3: CSAGTSGLYGYTF. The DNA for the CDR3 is TGCAGTGCCGGGACTTCGGGGCTCTATGGCTACACCTTC.

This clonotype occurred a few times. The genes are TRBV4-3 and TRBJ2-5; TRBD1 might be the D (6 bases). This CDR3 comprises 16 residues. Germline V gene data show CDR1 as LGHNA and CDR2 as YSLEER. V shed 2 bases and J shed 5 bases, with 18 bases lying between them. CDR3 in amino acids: CASSQNPQGLGETQYF. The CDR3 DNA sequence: TGCGCCAGCAGCCAAAATCCTCAGGGGCTGGGGGAGACCCAGTACTTC.

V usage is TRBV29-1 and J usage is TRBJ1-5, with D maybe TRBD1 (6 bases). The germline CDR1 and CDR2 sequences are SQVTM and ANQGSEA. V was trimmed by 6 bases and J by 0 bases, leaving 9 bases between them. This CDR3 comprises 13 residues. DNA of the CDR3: TGCAGCGTACAGGACAGTAGCAATCAGCCCCAGCATTTT. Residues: CSVQDSSNQPQHF.

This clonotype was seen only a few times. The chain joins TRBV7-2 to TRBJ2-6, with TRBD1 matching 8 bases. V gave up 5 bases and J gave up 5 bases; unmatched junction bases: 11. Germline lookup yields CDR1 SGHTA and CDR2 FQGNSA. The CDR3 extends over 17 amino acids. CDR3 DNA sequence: TGTGCCAGCAGCCCGAACCGCGGACAGGGTCGGGCCAACGTCCTGACTTTC. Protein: CASSPNRGQGRANVLTF.

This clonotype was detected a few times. The DNA for the CDR3 is TGTGCCAGCAGCTTTCTTTTCCGCAGGGGGGACTCCTACGAGCAGTACTTC. Amino acid sequence: CASSFLFRRGDSYEQYF. V usage is TRBV7-9 and J usage is TRBJ2-7; D is possibly TRBD1 (7 bases). The CDR3 contains 17 residues. Trimming pared 3 bases from V and 0 bases from J, leaving 18 bases between. Germline V gives CDR1 SEHNR, CDR2 FQNEAQ (reference sequence). The full variable domain, rest sourced from reference TRBV7-9 and TRBJ2-7, is DTGVSQNPRHKITKRGQNVTFRCDPISEHNRLYWYRQTLGQGPEFLTYFQNEAQLEKSRLLSDRFSAERPKGSFSTLEIQRTEQGDSAMYLCASSFLFRRGDSYEQYFGPGTRLTVT.

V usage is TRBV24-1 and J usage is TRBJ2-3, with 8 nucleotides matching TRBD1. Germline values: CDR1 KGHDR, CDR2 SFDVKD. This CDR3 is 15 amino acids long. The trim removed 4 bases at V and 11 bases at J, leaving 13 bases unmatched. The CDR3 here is CATSDLTGETDVQYF. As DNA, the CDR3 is TGTGCCACCAGTGACCTGACAGGGGAAACAGATGTGCAGTATTTT.

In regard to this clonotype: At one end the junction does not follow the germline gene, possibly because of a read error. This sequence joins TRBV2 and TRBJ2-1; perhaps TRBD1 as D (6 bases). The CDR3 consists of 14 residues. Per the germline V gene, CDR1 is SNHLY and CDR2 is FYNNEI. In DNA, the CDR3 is TGTGCCTGCAGTGTAGACGGACAGTACAATGAGCAGTTCTTC. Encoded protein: CACSVDGQYNEQFF.

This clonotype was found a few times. This chain's CDR3 is CSVVTDAYEQYF. CDR3 in DNA: TGCAGCGTGGTGACAGATGCCTACGAGCAGTACTTC. The chain has TRBV29-1 and TRBJ2-7, with D possibly being TRBD1 (5 bases). Trimming removed 6 bases from V and 2 bases from J, with 11 bases in between. CDR1 and CDR2 from the germline V gene are SQVTM and ANQGSEA. The CDR3 is made up of 12 amino acids.

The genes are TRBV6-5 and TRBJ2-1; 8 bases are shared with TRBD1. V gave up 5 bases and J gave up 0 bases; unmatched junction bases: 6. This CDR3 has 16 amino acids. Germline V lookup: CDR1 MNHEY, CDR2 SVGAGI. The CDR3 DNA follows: TGTGCCAGCAGTCGCAGGACAGGGAGCTCCTACAATGAGCAGTTCTTC. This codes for CASSRRTGSSYNEQFF.

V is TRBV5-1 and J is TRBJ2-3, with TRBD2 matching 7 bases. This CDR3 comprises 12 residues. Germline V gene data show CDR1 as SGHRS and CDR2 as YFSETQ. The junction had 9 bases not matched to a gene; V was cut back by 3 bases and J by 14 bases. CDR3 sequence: CASSYPGGPRYF. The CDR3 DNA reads TGCGCCAGCAGCTACCCGGGGGGACCCCGGTATTTT.

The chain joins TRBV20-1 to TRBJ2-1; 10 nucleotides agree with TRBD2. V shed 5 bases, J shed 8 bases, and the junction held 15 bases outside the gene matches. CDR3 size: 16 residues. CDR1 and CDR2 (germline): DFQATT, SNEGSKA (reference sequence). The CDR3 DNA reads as TGCAGTGCTCTCGTACTAGCGGGGTTCGGTATGGATGAGCAGTTCTTC. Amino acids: CSALVLAGFGMDEQFF.